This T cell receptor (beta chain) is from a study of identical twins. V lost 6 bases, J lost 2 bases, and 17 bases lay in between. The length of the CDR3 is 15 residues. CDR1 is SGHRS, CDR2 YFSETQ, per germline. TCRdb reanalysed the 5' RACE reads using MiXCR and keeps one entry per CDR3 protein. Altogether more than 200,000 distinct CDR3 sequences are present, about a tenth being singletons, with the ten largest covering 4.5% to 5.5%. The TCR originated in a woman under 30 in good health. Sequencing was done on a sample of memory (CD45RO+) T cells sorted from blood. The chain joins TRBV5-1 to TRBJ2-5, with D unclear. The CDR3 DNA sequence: TGCGCCAGCACCCCCAAAGCCGACAAGCAAGAGACCCAGTACTTC. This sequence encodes CASTPKADKQETQYF.